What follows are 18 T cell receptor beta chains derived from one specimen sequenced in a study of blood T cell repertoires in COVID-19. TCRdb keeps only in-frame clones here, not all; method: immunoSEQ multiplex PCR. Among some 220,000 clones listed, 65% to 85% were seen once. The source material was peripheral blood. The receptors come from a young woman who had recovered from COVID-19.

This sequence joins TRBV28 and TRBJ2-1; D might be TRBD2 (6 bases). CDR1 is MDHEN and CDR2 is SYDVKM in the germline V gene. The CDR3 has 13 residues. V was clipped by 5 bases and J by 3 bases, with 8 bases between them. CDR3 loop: CASSLGSYNEQFF. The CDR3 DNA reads TGTGCCAGCAGTCTCGGGAGCTACAATGAGCAGTTCTTC.

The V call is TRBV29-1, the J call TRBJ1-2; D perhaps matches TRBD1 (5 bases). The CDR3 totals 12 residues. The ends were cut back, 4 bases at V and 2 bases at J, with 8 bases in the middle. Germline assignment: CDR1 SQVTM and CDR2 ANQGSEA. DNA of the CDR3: TGCAGCGTTGGTGGGGGGAACTATGGCTACACCTTC. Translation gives CSVGGGNYGYTF.

The CDR3 sequence: CASSEGGGDQPQHF. CDR3 coding DNA: TGTGCCAGCAGTGAAGGGGGCGGAGATCAGCCCCAGCATTTT. The V call is TRBV6-1, the J call TRBJ1-5, with D possibly TRBD1 on 5 matching bases. From germline, CDR1 is MNHNS and CDR2 SASEGT. V was cut by 1 base and J by 5 bases, with 9 bases left in between. There are 14 residues in the CDR3.

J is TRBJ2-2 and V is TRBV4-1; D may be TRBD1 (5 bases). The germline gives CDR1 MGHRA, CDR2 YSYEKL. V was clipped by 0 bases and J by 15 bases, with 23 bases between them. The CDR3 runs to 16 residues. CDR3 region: CASSQDRALTAGWMFF. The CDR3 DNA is TGCGCCAGCAGCCAAGATCGGGCTTTAACGGCAGGGTGGATGTTTTTT.

The CDR3 is CASSYDTEQYF. CDR3 in DNA: TGTGCCAGCAGTTACGACACCGAGCAGTACTTC. The chain links TRBV6-5 to TRBJ2-7; D gene uncertain. V lost 2 bases and J 6 bases, leaving 5 bases between the germline ends. This CDR3 has 11 residues. Germline-derived CDR1 and CDR2 are MNHEY and SVGAGI.

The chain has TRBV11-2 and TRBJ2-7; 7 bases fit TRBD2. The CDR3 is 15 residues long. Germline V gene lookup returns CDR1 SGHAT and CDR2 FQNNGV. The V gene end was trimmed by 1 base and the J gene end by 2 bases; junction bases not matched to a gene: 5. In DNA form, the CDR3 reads TGTGCCAGCAGCTTAGCTCCGGCGGGAGCCTACGAGCAGTACTTC. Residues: CASSLAPAGAYEQYF.

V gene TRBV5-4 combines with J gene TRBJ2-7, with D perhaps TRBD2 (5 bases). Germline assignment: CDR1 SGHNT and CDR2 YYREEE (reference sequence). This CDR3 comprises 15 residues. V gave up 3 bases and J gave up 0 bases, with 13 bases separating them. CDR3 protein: CASSSAARSSYEQYF. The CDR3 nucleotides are TGTGCCAGCAGCTCAGCGGCGAGGAGCTCCTACGAGCAGTACTTC.

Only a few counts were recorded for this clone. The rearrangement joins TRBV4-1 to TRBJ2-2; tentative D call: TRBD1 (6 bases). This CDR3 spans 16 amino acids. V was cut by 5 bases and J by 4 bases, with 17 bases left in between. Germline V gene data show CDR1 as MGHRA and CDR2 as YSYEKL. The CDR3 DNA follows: TGCGCCAGCAGCTTAATCAATCAGGGGACCACCGGGGAGCTGTTTTTT. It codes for CASSLINQGTTGELFF.

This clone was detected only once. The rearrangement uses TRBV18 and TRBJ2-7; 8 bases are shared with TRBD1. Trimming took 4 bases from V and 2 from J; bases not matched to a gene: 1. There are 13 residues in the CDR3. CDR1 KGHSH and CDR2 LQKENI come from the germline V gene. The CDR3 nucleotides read TGTGCCAGCTCACAACAGGGGGCCTACGAGCAGTACTTC. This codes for CASSQQGAYEQYF.

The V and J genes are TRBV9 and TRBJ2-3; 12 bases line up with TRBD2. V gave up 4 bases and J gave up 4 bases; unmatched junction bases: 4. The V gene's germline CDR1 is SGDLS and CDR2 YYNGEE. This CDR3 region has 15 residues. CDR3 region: CASSPTSGRSDTQYF. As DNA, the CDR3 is TGTGCCAGCAGCCCGACTAGCGGGAGATCAGATACGCAGTATTTT. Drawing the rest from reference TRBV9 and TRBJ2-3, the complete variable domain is DSGVTQTPKHLITATGQRVTLRCSPRSGDLSVYWYQQSLDQGLQFLIQYYNGEERAKGNILERFSAQQFPDLHSELNLSSLELGDSALYFCASSPTSGRSDTQYFGPGTRLTVL.

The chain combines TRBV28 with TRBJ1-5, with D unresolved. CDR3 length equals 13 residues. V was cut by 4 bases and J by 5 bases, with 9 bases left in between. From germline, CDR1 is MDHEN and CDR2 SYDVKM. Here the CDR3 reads CASSSQHDQPQHF. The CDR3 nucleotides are TGTGCCAGCAGTTCCCAACACGATCAGCCCCAGCATTTT.

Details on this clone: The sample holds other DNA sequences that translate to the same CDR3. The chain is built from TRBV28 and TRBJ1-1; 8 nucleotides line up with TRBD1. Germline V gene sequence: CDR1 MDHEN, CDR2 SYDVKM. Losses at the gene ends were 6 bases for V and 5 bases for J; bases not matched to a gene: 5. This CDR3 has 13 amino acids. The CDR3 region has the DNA TGTGCCAGCAGCCTCACAGGGGGAACTGAAGCTTTCTTT. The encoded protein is CASSLTGGTEAFF.

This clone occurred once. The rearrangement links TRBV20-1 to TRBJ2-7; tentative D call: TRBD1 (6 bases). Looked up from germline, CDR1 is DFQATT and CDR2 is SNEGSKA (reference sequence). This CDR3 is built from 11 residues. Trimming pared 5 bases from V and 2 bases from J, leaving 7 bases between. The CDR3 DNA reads TGCAGTGCTGGGGGCCCCTACGAGCAGTACTTC. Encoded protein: CSAGGPYEQYF.

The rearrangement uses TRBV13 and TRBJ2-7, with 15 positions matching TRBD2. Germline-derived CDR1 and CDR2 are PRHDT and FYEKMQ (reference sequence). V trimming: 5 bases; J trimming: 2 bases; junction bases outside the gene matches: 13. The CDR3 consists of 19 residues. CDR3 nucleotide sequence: TGTGCCAGCAGCGGAGGACTAGCGGGAGGGCCTGAAATCCCCTACGAGCAGTACTTC. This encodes CASSGGLAGGPEIPYEQYF. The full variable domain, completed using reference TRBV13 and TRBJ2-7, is AAGVIQSPRHLIKEKRETATLKCYPIPRHDTVYWYQQGPGQDPQFLISFYEKMQSDKGSIPDRFSAQQFSDYHSELNMSSLELGDSALYFCASSGGLAGGPEIPYEQYFGPGTRLTVT.

CDR3 DNA sequence: TGCGCCAGCAGTGAATCGGGACAGTCCCAAGAGACCCAGTACTTC. Translating it yields CASSESGQSQETQYF. This sequence joins TRBV10-2 and TRBJ2-5, with 7 bases aligning to TRBD1. From germline, CDR1 is WSHSY and CDR2 SAAADI. V trimming: 3 bases; J trimming: 1 base; junction bases outside the gene matches: 5. The CDR3 has 15 amino acids.

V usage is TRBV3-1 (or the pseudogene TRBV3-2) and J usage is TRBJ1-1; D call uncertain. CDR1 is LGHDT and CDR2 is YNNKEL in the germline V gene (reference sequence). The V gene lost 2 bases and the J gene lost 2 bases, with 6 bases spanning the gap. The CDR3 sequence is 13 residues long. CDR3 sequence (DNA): TGTGCCAGCAGCCAAACACCCAACACTGAAGCTTTCTTT. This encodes CASSQTPNTEAFF.

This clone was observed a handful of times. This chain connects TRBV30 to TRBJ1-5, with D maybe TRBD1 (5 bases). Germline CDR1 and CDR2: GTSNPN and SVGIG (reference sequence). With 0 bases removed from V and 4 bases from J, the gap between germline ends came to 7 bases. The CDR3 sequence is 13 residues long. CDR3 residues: CAWSVTENQPQHF. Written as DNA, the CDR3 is TGTGCCTGGAGTGTGACAGAGAATCAGCCCCAGCATTTT.

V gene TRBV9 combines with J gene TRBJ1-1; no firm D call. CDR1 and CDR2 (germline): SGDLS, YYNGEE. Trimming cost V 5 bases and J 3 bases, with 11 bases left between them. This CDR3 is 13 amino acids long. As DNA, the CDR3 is TGTGCCAGCAGTGCGGCGAGCCACACTGAAGCTTTCTTT. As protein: CASSAASHTEAFF. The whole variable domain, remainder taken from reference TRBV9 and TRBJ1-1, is DSGVTQTPKHLITATGQRVTLRCSPRSGDLSVYWYQQSLDQGLQFLIQYYNGEERAKGNILERFSAQQFPDLHSELNLSSLELGDSALYFCASSAASHTEAFFGQGTRLTVV.